This T cell receptor (beta chain) was recorded in a study of T cell responses to AZD1222 COVID-19 vaccine. Across the whole study: Investigators merged groups given second doses at roughly 4 or roughly 12 weeks. Study-level results: Targets within unmutated variant regions were reportedly found for nearly half of spike-specific TCRs. Repertoire sampling was restricted to post-peak T cell response timepoints.

On this clone: What it binds is unknown.

Produced via immunoSEQ multiplex PCR; TCRdb's table is partial and in-frame only. The sample yields 130,000 to 150,000 clones, roughly 92% seen once. The source is an adult in good health. The sequenced sample was peripheral blood, obtained on day 0 of AZD1222 vaccination.

CDR3 nucleotide sequence: TGTGCCAGCAGTTCCCCATTCTATAACTATGGCTACACCTTC. Protein: CASSSPFYNYGYTF. The gene calls are TRBV28 and TRBJ1-2; the D is unclear. V lost 4 bases to trimming and J lost 1 base, with 10 bases between them. The CDR3 runs to 14 residues. Looked up from germline, CDR1 is MDHEN and CDR2 is SYDVKM.